The sequence of this TCR beta chain was determined in a study of T cell repertoires in cytomegalovirus infection. The study's findings and limits: Clonotype analysis showed dominance of the ex vivo response by HLA-C-restricted CMV-specific TCR beta clonotypes.

V was clipped by 5 bases and J by 4 bases; unmatched bases: 16. This CDR3 has 20 amino acids. CDR1 and CDR2 (germline): SGHTA, FQGNSA. To note about this clonotype: Its antigen is still unknown.

From the reads, TCRdb called clonotypes with MiXCR, one entry per CDR3 protein. The profile covers about 330,000 distinct CDR3 sequences, with about 35% appearing a single time and about 13% taken by the ten largest. The sample here was cultured PBMCs, taken from culture after CMV antigen stimulation. The chain combines TRBV7-2 with TRBJ2-5; 16 nucleotides align to TRBD2. This TCR came from a human donor in good health (CMV status not recorded). Some clones in this sample may be carry-over from other donors' samples. As DNA, the CDR3 is TGTGCCAGCAGCCCCGCCCCGGGACTAGCGGGAGGGGGCAGCCGAGAGACCCAGTACTTC. This translates into CASSPAPGLAGGGSRETQYF.